What follows are 2 T cell receptor beta chains derived from one specimen sequenced in a study of shared T cell receptors in the human thymus. TCRdb's copy holds only in-frame clones and misses some; the assay was immunoSEQ multiplex PCR. The repertoire holds hundreds of thousands of clones, with about four fifths as singletons. The data also belong to a second study, concerning human thymus T cells.

The sample consisted of thymocytes. The source is a boy in the first two years of life with a congenital heart defect.

This clone was counted a few times. The chain links TRBV19 to TRBJ2-3, with 11 bases aligning to TRBD1. Losses at the gene ends were 5 bases for V and 0 bases for J; bases not matched to a gene: 13. From germline, CDR1 is LNHDA and CDR2 SQIVND (reference sequence). This CDR3 has 19 residues. CDR3 loop: CASSFPGTGGLGSTDTQYF. CDR3 nucleotides: TGTGCCAGTAGTTTCCCCGGGACAGGGGGTTTAGGGAGCACAGATACGCAGTATTTT. The full variable domain, its missing parts supplied by reference TRBV19 and TRBJ2-3, is DGGITQSPKYLFRKEGQNVTLSCEQNLNHDAMYWYRQDPGQGLRLIYYSQIVNDFQKGDIAEGYSVSREKKESFPLTVTSAQKNPTAFYLCASSFPGTGGLGSTDTQYFGPGTRLTVL.

This clone was observed once. The chain couples TRBV5-1 to TRBJ2-7, with 9 bases identical to TRBD2. Germline CDR1 SGHRS, CDR2 YFSETQ. This CDR3 has 17 residues. Trimming cost V 0 bases and J 5 bases; bases outside gene matches: 12. The CDR3 DNA follows: TGCGCCAGCAGCTTGGAATTTAGGGCGGGAGGGCCGAACGAGCAGTACTTC. Amino acid sequence: CASSLEFRAGGPNEQYF.